One and the same sample provided the 23 T cell receptor beta chains below, sequenced in a study of shared clonotypes between healthy human individuals. Profiling relied on immunoSEQ multiplex PCR, and the TCRdb table lists in-frame clones only, not all of them. Of some 1.1 million clones in the sample, about 72% are singletons; the top ten hold 0.85% to 1%. Material: memory CD4+ T cells from PBMCs. Subset reported: CD45RA-negative fraction. All receptors come from a man younger than 35 in good health. Some clones in this sample may be carry-over from other donors' samples.

The gene calls are TRBV4-1 and TRBJ1-1, with D unresolved. CDR1 is MGHRA and CDR2 is YSYEKL in the germline V gene. Trimming cost V 1 base and J 5 bases, with 17 bases left between them. This CDR3 region has 16 residues. The CDR3 region has the DNA TGCGCCAGCAGCCAAGGGGCCCTCCTGGGAGGTACTGAAGCTTTCTTT. As protein: CASSQGALLGGTEAFF.

The chain has TRBV28 and TRBJ2-1; 8 bases match TRBD2. CDR3 length equals 18 residues. CDR1 is MDHEN, CDR2 SYDVKM, per germline. With V trimmed by 5 bases and J by 0 bases, 12 bases remained unmatched. The CDR3 DNA sequence: TGTGCCAGCAGTCCACCCACCACCAGCGGGAGCTCCTACAATGAGCAGTTCTTC. Amino acids: CASSPPTTSGSSYNEQFF.

Concerning this clone: Distinct nucleotide sequences in the sample also encode this CDR3. The rearrangement uses TRBV5-4 and TRBJ1-1; 11 bases line up with TRBD1. This CDR3 spans 14 amino acids. V lost 2 bases and J lost 4; bases outside the gene matches: 1. Germline V gene lookup returns CDR1 SGHNT and CDR2 YYREEE (reference sequence). CDR3 bases: TGTGCCAGCAGCTTCGGGACAGGGGGCACTGAAGCTTTCTTT. Translated, it gives CASSFGTGGTEAFF. Full variable domain (remainder filled in from reference TRBV5-4 and TRBJ1-1): ETGVTQSPTHLIKTRGQQVTLRCSSQSGHNTVSWYQQALGQGPQFIFQYYREEENGRGNFPPRFSGLQFPNYSSELNVNALELDDSALYLCASSFGTGGTEAFFGQGTRLTVV.

The V gene is TRBV10-3, the J gene TRBJ2-7; possible D gene TRBD2, 6 bases. Trimming stripped 7 bases from V and 5 bases from J, with 15 bases between. CDR3 length equals 13 residues. Germline V gives CDR1 ENHRY, CDR2 SYGVKD. This CDR3 is CAIKQLADDEQYF. The CDR3 nucleotides read TGTGCCATCAAACAATTAGCGGATGACGAGCAGTACTTC.

In this sample, this clone turned up once. The rearrangement uses TRBV7-7 and TRBJ2-3; 7 bases are shared with TRBD2. In germline, CDR1 is SSHAT, CDR2 FNYEAQ (reference sequence). With V trimmed by 6 bases and J by 4 bases, 10 bases remained unmatched. This CDR3 region has 15 residues. In DNA form, the CDR3 reads TGTGCCAGCAGGCCGACTAGCTTGGAGGCAGATACGCAGTATTTT. It encodes CASRPTSLEADTQYF.

A remark on this clone: A read error may explain this, as a much larger clone is one base away. The chain links TRBV2 to TRBJ2-7, with D possibly being TRBD2 (5 bases). Germline assignment: CDR1 SNHLY and CDR2 FYNNEI. The V end was cut by 8 bases, the J end by 2 bases, with 16 bases between. The CDR3 is 14 amino acids. The CDR3 DNA is TGTGCCAGCGGTTTCACCGGGGTCCCCTACGAGCAGTACTTC. This encodes CASGFTGVPYEQYF.

On this clone: A read error is possible here, since a much larger clone lies one base away. The genes are TRBV27 and TRBJ1-5; D is unresolved. CDR1 and CDR2 from the germline V gene are MNHEY and SMNVEV (reference sequence). The CDR3 is made up of 17 amino acids. Trimming removed 2 bases at V and 1 base at J, with 15 bases between. CDR3 coding DNA: TGTGCCAGCAGTTTAGAGCGCCCATGGCTGAGCAATCAGCCCCAGCATTTT. Translation: CASSLERPWLSNQPQHF.

This chain connects TRBV5-5 to TRBJ2-7, with 11 bases aligning to TRBD1. The V gene end was trimmed by 3 bases and the J gene end by 3 bases; junction bases not matched to a gene: 5. The CDR3 length is 15 residues. CDR1 is SGHKS and CDR2 is YYEKEE in the germline V gene (reference sequence). CDR3 loop: CASSWTGGGIYEQYF. The CDR3 DNA is TGTGCCAGCAGCTGGACAGGGGGCGGAATCTACGAGCAGTACTTC. The full variable domain, completed using reference TRBV5-5 and TRBJ2-7, is DAGVTQSPTHLIKTRGQQVTLRCSPISGHKSVSWYQQVLGQGPQFIFQYYEKEERGRGNFPDRFSARQFPNYSSELNVNALLLGDSALYLCASSWTGGGIYEQYFGPGTRLTVT.

In this sample, this clone turned up once. The chain combines TRBV10-2 with TRBJ2-1; 9 bases are a match to TRBD1. Germline loops: CDR1 WSHSY, CDR2 SAAADI. Trimming took 8 bases from V and 5 from J; bases not matched to a gene: 4. This CDR3 has 13 residues. In DNA, the CDR3 is TGCGCCAGCTCAGGGACAGGGAACAATGAGCAGTTCTTC. Translation gives CASSGTGNNEQFF.

For this clone: The same CDR3 arises from other DNA sequences in this sample as well. The CDR3 here is CASRPGLTGNTIYF. In nucleotides, the CDR3 is TGCGCCAGCAGACCGGGACTCACTGGAAACACCATATATTTT. The chain carries TRBV5-1 and TRBJ1-3; possible D gene TRBD1, 5 bases. Germline V gives CDR1 SGHRS, CDR2 YFSETQ. V was clipped by 5 bases and J by 2 bases, with 11 bases between them. CDR3 length equals 14 residues.

V and J are TRBV7-7 and TRBJ2-1, with D possibly being TRBD1 (5 bases). This CDR3 region has 15 residues. The V gene lost 5 bases and the J gene lost 7 bases, with 18 bases spanning the gap. From germline, CDR1 is SSHAT and CDR2 FNYEAQ (reference sequence). In DNA form, the CDR3 reads TGTGCCAGCAGCGCAGGGTCTGGGTCATATAATGAGCAGTTCTTC. This translates into CASSAGSGSYNEQFF.

The rearrangement joins TRBV29-1 to TRBJ1-1, with D hard to call. Germline V gene sequence: CDR1 SQVTM, CDR2 ANQGSEA. The V and J ends lost 5 bases and 0 bases respectively, with 10 bases between them. The CDR3 covers 13 residues. The CDR3 sequence is CSVRVSMNTEAFF. CDR3 coding DNA: TGCAGCGTTCGGGTCTCCATGAACACTGAAGCTTTCTTT.

The chain combines TRBV15 with TRBJ2-5; D uncertain. There are 15 residues in the CDR3. Trimming shortened V by 0 bases and J by 1 base, and 9 bases separated the two germline ends. CDR1 LNHNV and CDR2 YYDKDF come from the germline V gene (reference sequence). This CDR3 is CATSRDTGFQETQYF. The DNA of the CDR3 is TGTGCCACCAGCAGAGATACGGGTTTCCAAGAGACCCAGTACTTC.

This chain links TRBV18 with TRBJ1-1, with TRBD1 identical over 7 bases. Germline CDR1 reads KGHSH; CDR2 reads LQKENI. The CDR3 is 14 residues long. V gave up 6 bases and J gave up 6 bases; unmatched junction bases: 10. CDR3 bases: TGTGCCAGCTCGGAATCAGGGGGATTGGCTGAAGCTTTCTTT. Translating gives CASSESGGLAEAFF.

The V gene is TRBV27, the J gene TRBJ2-1; TRBD2 matches at 8 bases. The CDR3 runs to 15 residues. CDR1 is MNHEY, CDR2 SMNVEV, per germline (reference sequence). With V trimmed by 6 bases and J by 4 bases, 8 bases remained unmatched. The CDR3 coding sequence is TGTGCCAGCAGAACAGAGCGGGAGTCATACAATGAGCAGTTCTTC. Translating it yields CASRTERESYNEQFF.

The chain joins TRBV6-4 to TRBJ2-4; possible D gene TRBD2, 5 bases. This CDR3 region has 16 residues. In germline, CDR1 is MRHNA, CDR2 SNTAGT. With 7 bases removed from V and 3 bases from J, the gap between germline ends came to 19 bases. CDR3 coding DNA: TGTGCCAGCAACTTCGGTGGGCCGGAGGACAAAAACATTCAGTACTTC. It encodes CASNFGGPEDKNIQYF.

V gene TRBV7-2 combines with J gene TRBJ2-2; TRBD2 agrees at 8 bases. CDR3 length equals 18 residues. From germline, CDR1 is SGHTA and CDR2 FQGNSA. V dropped 5 bases and J dropped 5; count of bases not matched to a gene: 16. CDR3 region: CASSTPAGGLAGTGELFF. In DNA, the CDR3 is TGTGCCAGCAGCACCCCGGCCGGGGGGCTAGCGGGTACCGGGGAGCTGTTTTTT.

This chain connects TRBV5-1 to TRBJ1-4, with D uncertain. The CDR3 spans 15 residues. The germline V gene encodes CDR1 SGHRS and CDR2 YFSETQ. The ends were cut back, 2 bases at V and 0 bases at J, with 8 bases in the middle. CDR3 coding DNA: TGCGCCAGCAGCTTCAGAGATTCAACTAATGAAAAACTGTTTTTT. Translating gives CASSFRDSTNEKLFF.

This chain links TRBV28 with TRBJ2-1; no firm D call. V was trimmed by 7 bases and J by 6 bases, leaving 19 bases between them. The CDR3 consists of 15 residues. Germline loops: CDR1 MDHEN, CDR2 SYDVKM. CDR3 amino acids: CASTLRRTFGNEQFF. The DNA of the CDR3 is TGTGCCAGCACCTTACGACGGACCTTTGGCAATGAGCAGTTCTTC.

This chain connects TRBV18 to TRBJ2-7, with D possibly matching TRBD2 (5 bases). Germline CDR1 is KGHSH and CDR2 is LQKENI. The CDR3 is 14 amino acids. The V end was cut by 2 bases, the J end by 1 base, with 9 bases between. The CDR3 protein is CASSPNGGSYEQYF. Written as DNA, the CDR3 is TGTGCCAGCTCACCAAACGGCGGGTCCTACGAGCAGTACTTC. Combining the CDR3 with reference TRBV18 and TRBJ2-7 gives the whole variable domain NAGVMQNPRHLVRRRGQEARLRCSPMKGHSHVYWYRQLPEEGLKFMVYLQKENIIDESGMPKERFSAEFPKEGPSILRIQQVVRGDSAAYFCASSPNGGSYEQYFGPGTRLTVT.

The chain links TRBV15 to TRBJ1-1; the match to TRBD1 covers 9 bases. The CDR3 spans 13 residues. CDR1 is LNHNV and CDR2 is YYDKDF in the germline V gene (reference sequence). Trimming cost V 6 bases and J 1 base; bases outside gene matches: 0. CDR3 sequence: CATRTGGNTEAFF. CDR3 sequence (DNA): TGTGCCACCAGGACAGGGGGGAACACTGAAGCTTTCTTT.

The rearrangement uses TRBV15 and TRBJ1-2, with D uncertain. Germline V gives CDR1 LNHNV, CDR2 YYDKDF (reference sequence). Trimming stripped 0 bases from V and 2 bases from J, with 10 bases between. The CDR3 covers 15 residues. The CDR3 protein is CATSRDIAGNYGYTF. DNA for the CDR3: TGTGCCACCAGCAGAGATATAGCCGGGAACTATGGCTACACCTTC.

The rearrangement links TRBV28 to TRBJ1-6; tentatively, D is TRBD1 (6 bases). This CDR3 comprises 14 residues. Germline CDR1 is MDHEN and CDR2 is SYDVKM. Trimming pared 2 bases from V and 9 bases from J, leaving 11 bases between. Written as DNA, the CDR3 is TGTGCCAGCAGTTTACAGGGGCTTGGTTCACCCCTCCACTTT. Translated, it gives CASSLQGLGSPLHF.